The 29 T cell receptor beta chains in this list originate from one sample, sequenced in a study of T-cell reconstitution after alpha-beta-depleted transplantation in children. Unique molecular identifiers were used to barcode this TCRbeta library. TCRdb analysed the PCR reads with MiXCR anew, one entry per CDR3 protein. The table has about 590,000 distinct CDR3 sequences, 13% seen once. Sequenced here: PBMCs, mostly from graft donor cells, sampled 360 days after TCRalphabeta/CD19-depleted stem cell transplant. The receptors were gathered from a male patient between 10 and 17 years old who had a stem cell transplant for acute myeloid leukemia, so the T cells may come from the graft donor.

This clonotype turned up a few times. V is TRBV7-8 and J is TRBJ2-1, with 10 bases matching TRBD1. V lost 5 bases and J lost 8; bases outside the gene matches: 9. This CDR3 comprises 15 residues. Germline CDR1 reads SGHVS; CDR2 reads FQNEAQ. In nucleotides, the CDR3 is TGTGCCAGCAGCCCACCCGGGACAGGGGCATATGAGCAGTTCTTC. This encodes CASSPPGTGAYEQFF.

This chain uses TRBV6-1 with TRBJ2-1, with D perhaps being TRBD1 or TRBD2 (5 bases each). This CDR3 comprises 15 residues. Trimming removed 6 bases at V and 6 bases at J, with 18 bases between. Germline values: CDR1 MNHNS, CDR2 SASEGT. In DNA, the CDR3 is TGTGCCAGCAGATTTGGGGGAAAAGTGAGCAATGAGCAGTTCTTC. Translation gives CASRFGGKVSNEQFF.

Concerning this clonotype itself: A much larger clone differs by one base, so this may be a read error. V is TRBV28 and J is TRBJ2-2; 13 bases fit TRBD2. The V and J ends lost 6 bases and 8 bases, in that order; junction bases with no gene match: 9. The germline CDR1 and CDR2 sequences are MDHEN and SYDVKM. This CDR3 has 16 amino acids. The CDR3 loop reads CASRRKTSGRSGELFF. The DNA of the CDR3 is TGTGCCAGCAGACGGAAGACTAGCGGGAGGTCAGGGGAGCTGTTTTTT.

This clonotype has more than one count but fewer than ten. The chain links TRBV19 to TRBJ2-2; 14 bases fit TRBD2. The V gene end was trimmed by 5 bases and the J gene end by 8 bases; junction bases not matched to a gene: 7. The V gene's germline CDR1 is LNHDA and CDR2 SQIVND (reference sequence). This CDR3 is built from 16 residues. The CDR3 bases are TGTGCCAGTAGTCCGGGACTAGCGGGAGAGGAGGGGGAGCTGTTTTTT. It yields the protein CASSPGLAGEEGELFF.

This clonotype was seen many times. V and J are TRBV4-2 and TRBJ2-7; tentative D call: TRBD1 (5 bases). Germline loops: CDR1 LGHNA, CDR2 YNFKEQ. The CDR3 is made up of 14 amino acids. The germline V and J ends were trimmed by 4 bases and 2 bases, with 12 bases remaining between them. DNA for the CDR3: TGTGCCAGCAGCCCATTGCAGGGTACCTACGAGCAGTACTTC. It encodes CASSPLQGTYEQYF.

In its sample, this clonotype was seen a few times. V usage is TRBV27 and J usage is TRBJ1-5; 11 nucleotides align to TRBD1. The germline gives CDR1 MNHEY, CDR2 SMNVEV (reference sequence). CDR3 length: 20 amino acids. The V gene end was trimmed by 2 bases and the J gene end by 4 bases; junction bases not matched to a gene: 16. The CDR3 region has the DNA TGTGCCAGCAGTTTACCCAGGGACAGGGGGGACGTACCTCCTAATCAGCCCCAGCATTTT. Residues: CASSLPRDRGDVPPNQPQHF.

In this sample, this clonotype turned up a few times. The chain is built from TRBV4-3 and TRBJ2-7; 10 positions agree with TRBD2. With V trimmed by 4 bases and J by 1 base, 16 bases remained unmatched. Germline CDR1 LGHNA, CDR2 YSLEER. CDR3 length: 19 residues. As DNA, the CDR3 is TGCGCCAGCAGCCTCCGAATTCTAGCGGGAGATTTTGCGTCCTACGAGCAGTACTTC. The encoded protein is CASSLRILAGDFASYEQYF.

This clonotype has ten or more counts. The chain links TRBV6-2 or TRBV6-3 to TRBJ2-1; TRBD2 aligns across 7 bases. Germline CDR1 and CDR2: MNHEY and SVGEGT. The CDR3 has 13 residues. Trimming removed 10 bases from V and 6 bases from J; junction bases left unmatched: 9. The CDR3 is CATLGLGLNEQFF. CDR3 DNA sequence: TGTGCCACCCTCGGACTAGGCCTCAATGAGCAGTTCTTC.

This clonotype occurred a few times. The gene calls are TRBV29-1 and TRBJ1-1, with a weak D call TRBD1 (6 bases). With 7 bases removed from V and 1 base from J, the gap between germline ends came to 13 bases. The CDR3 runs 13 residues. Germline CDR1 reads SQVTM; CDR2 reads ANQGSEA. CDR3: CSGGAWGNTEAFF. The CDR3 bases are TGCAGCGGGGGGGCTTGGGGGAACACTGAAGCTTTCTTT.

This clonotype showed up just a few times. The chain couples TRBV5-1 to TRBJ2-7; D might be TRBD2 (6 bases). The CDR3 contains 15 residues. Trimming removed 1 base from V and 3 bases from J, with 14 bases in between. Germline-derived CDR1 and CDR2 are SGHRS and YFSETQ. CDR3 coding DNA: TGCGCCAGCAGCTTGTCCGGGACGGACTACTACGAGCAGTACTTC. As protein: CASSLSGTDYYEQYF. The full variable domain, with the rest looked up from reference TRBV5-1 and TRBJ2-7, is KAGVTQTPRYLIKTRGQQVTLSCSPISGHRSVSWYQQTPGQGLQFLFEYFSETQRNKGNFPGRFSGRQFSNSRSEMNVSTLELGDSALYLCASSLSGTDYYEQYFGPGTRLTVT.

This clonotype was seen ten or more times. The rearrangement joins TRBV12-3 or TRBV12-4 to TRBJ2-2; the match to TRBD2 covers 7 bases. CDR3 length: 14 residues. The V gene end was trimmed by 9 bases and the J gene end by 2 bases; junction bases not matched to a gene: 6. The DNA for the CDR3 is TGTGCCAGTCGGGGGGACGACAACACCGGGGAGCTGTTTTTT. It codes for CASRGDDNTGELFF.

Only a few counts were recorded for this clonotype. The gene calls are TRBV18 and TRBJ1-1; possibly TRBD1 for D (6 bases). V was pared by 3 bases and J by 4 bases, with 12 bases between. CDR3 length equals 14 residues. Germline V gene lookup returns CDR1 KGHSH and CDR2 LQKENI. The CDR3 sequence: CASSPGAGATEAFF. The CDR3 coding sequence is TGTGCCAGCTCACCTGGGGCAGGGGCCACTGAAGCTTTCTTT.

This clonotype was recorded a few times. The CDR3 sequence: CGGTASTDTQYF. Here the CDR3 DNA reads TGCGGCGGGACGGCCAGCACAGATACGCAGTATTTT. The chain joins TRBV20-1 to TRBJ2-3; maybe TRBD2 (6 bases). CDR1 DFQATT and CDR2 SNEGSKA come from the germline V gene (reference sequence). The CDR3 contains 12 residues.

The J gene is TRBJ1-2, the V gene TRBV6-1; D uncertain. The germline V gene encodes CDR1 MNHNS and CDR2 SASEGT. V was pared by 6 bases and J by 6 bases, with 11 bases between. The CDR3 consists of 12 residues. The CDR3 spells CASSRGEDGYTF. The CDR3 bases are TGTGCCAGCAGCCGGGGAGAGGATGGCTACACCTTC.

The rearrangement joins TRBV18 to TRBJ2-2; D unresolved. There are 14 residues in the CDR3. V shed 2 bases and J shed 0 bases, with 4 bases lying between them. CDR1 is KGHSH, CDR2 LQKENI, per germline. CDR3 residues: CASSPDANTGELFF. Here the CDR3 DNA reads TGTGCCAGCTCACCAGACGCGAACACCGGGGAGCTGTTTTTT. The whole variable domain, filled in from reference TRBV18 and TRBJ2-2, reads NAGVMQNPRHLVRRRGQEARLRCSPMKGHSHVYWYRQLPEEGLKFMVYLQKENIIDESGMPKERFSAEFPKEGPSILRIQQVVRGDSAAYFCASSPDANTGELFFGEGSRLTVL.

CDR3 DNA sequence: TGTGCCAGCACCTTCGGGAGCCTGTACACCGGGGAGCTGTTTTTT. This gives the protein CASTFGSLYTGELFF. V usage is TRBV28 and J usage is TRBJ2-2; TRBD2 is a possible D gene (6 bases). V dropped 7 bases and J dropped 3 bases, with 15 bases sitting between them. Germline V gene lookup returns CDR1 MDHEN and CDR2 SYDVKM. The CDR3 consists of 15 residues.

This rearrangement joins TRBV5-1 to TRBJ2-6, with unresolved D. CDR1 and CDR2 from the germline V gene are SGHRS and YFSETQ. The length of the CDR3 is 16 residues. V was shortened by 2 bases and J by 0 bases, with 9 bases between the two germline ends. The CDR3, as DNA: TGCGCCAGCAGCTTCGGACCGGTCTCTGGGGCCAACGTCCTGACTTTC. Its protein product is CASSFGPVSGANVLTF.

At least ten counts were recorded for this clonotype. The V and J genes are TRBV20-1 and TRBJ2-1, with 11 bases that match TRBD2. CDR3 size: 14 residues. The germline V gene has CDR1 DFQATT and CDR2 SNEGSKA (reference sequence). V shed 0 bases and J 12 bases; nucleotides not matched to a gene: 7. The CDR3: CSARDLLTSGRQFF. The DNA of the CDR3 is TGCAGTGCTAGAGATCTCCTAACTAGCGGGAGGCAGTTCTTC.

In its sample, this clonotype was seen many times. The genes are TRBV21-1 and TRBJ2-5; the DNA was not used to check the table's D call, TRBD1. TRBV21-1 is a pseudogene. The CDR3 is 14 residues long. The chain's CDR3 is CASRGNRAQETQYF. Written as DNA, the CDR3 is TGTGCCAGCAGGGGAAACAGGGCCCAAGAGACCCAGTACTTC.

This clonotype appeared many times. The chain links TRBV12-3 or TRBV12-4 to TRBJ2-2, with D possibly being TRBD2 (5 bases). The V gene lost 8 bases and the J gene lost 7 bases, with 14 bases spanning the gap. CDR3 size: 13 residues. The CDR3, as DNA: TGTGCCAGCTGTCCCCTCGGGAACGGGGAGCTGTTTTTT. Protein sequence: CASCPLGNGELFF.

This clonotype turned up a few times. The chain couples TRBV21-1 to TRBJ2-7; the table's D gene call, TRBD2, was not cross checked with the DNA. TRBV21-1 is shown as a pseudogene. The CDR3 covers 16 residues. The CDR3 nucleotides are TGTGCCACCAAAAGGAGCGGCCAAACCCGGTGCTACGAGCAGTACTTC. It encodes CATKRSGQTRCYEQYF.

The chain recombines TRBV19 with TRBJ2-7, with D maybe TRBD2 (6 bases). Germline CDR1 LNHDA, CDR2 SQIVND (reference sequence). Trimming took off 7 bases at V and 5 bases at J, with 12 bases between the two ends. The CDR3 runs to 12 residues. As DNA, the CDR3 is TGTGCCAGTAACGAGGGAGGTCACGAGCAGTACTTC. Translation gives CASNEGGHEQYF.

V gene TRBV7-2 combines with J gene TRBJ2-7, with D unclear. This CDR3 region has 14 residues. Trimming shortened V by 1 base and J by 3 bases, and 10 bases separated the two germline ends. Germline CDR1 and CDR2: SGHTA and FQGNSA. Here the CDR3 DNA reads TGTGCCAGCAGCTTAGGTGCAGTAGACTACGAGCAGTACTTC. It specifies CASSLGAVDYEQYF. Combining the CDR3 with reference TRBV7-2 and TRBJ2-7 gives the whole variable domain GAGVSQSPSNKVTEKGKDVELRCDPISGHTALYWYRQSLGQGLEFLIYFQGNSAPDKSGLPSDRFSAERTGGSVSTLTIQRTQQEDSAVYLCASSLGAVDYEQYFGPGTRLTVT.

The CDR3 DNA follows: TGTGCCCTCAAGCGGGAGGGGCCCAATGAGCAGTTCTTC. Its translation: CALKREGPNEQFF. The chain is built from TRBV10-3 and TRBJ2-1; TRBD2 matches at 10 bases. The CDR3 is made up of 13 amino acids. J lost 6 bases, V lost 11 bases, and 7 bases had no gene match. Germline V gene lookup returns CDR1 ENHRY and CDR2 SYGVKD.

This clonotype was counted at least ten times. The J gene is TRBJ2-2, the V gene TRBV28; a weak D match, TRBD1 (5 bases). V shed 5 bases and J shed 1 base, with 14 bases lying between them. Germline V gives CDR1 MDHEN, CDR2 SYDVKM. This CDR3 is 16 amino acids long. As DNA, the CDR3 is TGTGCCAGCAGTACCCCCATGGGGCTGAACACCGGGGAGCTGTTTTTT. Its protein is CASSTPMGLNTGELFF.

This clonotype showed up many times. CDR3 protein: CASTNHHGSLGGIQYF. CDR3 in DNA: TGTGCCAGCACCAATCATCATGGTTCTCTTGGGGGCATTCAGTACTTC. This sequence joins TRBV5-6 and TRBJ2-4; either TRBD1 or TRBD2 may fit D (5 bases each). CDR3 size: 16 residues. Germline CDR1 is SGHDT and CDR2 is YYEEEE. The V end lost 6 bases, the J end lost 9 bases, and 25 bases lay between the germline ends.

V gene TRBV11-3 combines with J gene TRBJ2-7, with D tentatively TRBD1 (5 bases). Germline CDR1 SGHNT, CDR2 YENEEA. The ends were cut back, 1 base at V and 3 bases at J, with 10 bases in the middle. The CDR3 contains 14 residues. This CDR3 is CASSLAPTDYEQYF. The CDR3 bases are TGTGCCAGCAGCTTAGCCCCGACAGACTACGAGCAGTACTTC.

This clonotype was counted a few times. V and J are TRBV27 and TRBJ2-1, with 8 bases lining up with TRBD2. Germline lookup yields CDR1 MNHEY and CDR2 SMNVEV (reference sequence). V trimming: 3 bases; J trimming: 13 bases; junction bases outside the gene matches: 17. The CDR3 consists of 16 residues. CDR3 sequence reads: CASSLTQAGGSNGQFF. The CDR3 DNA follows: TGTGCCAGCAGTTTGACGCAGGCGGGAGGATCAAACGGTCAGTTCTTC.

The CDR3 loop reads CASSQVHGLKGQPQHF. The CDR3 nucleotides are TGTGCCAGCAGCCAAGTCCACGGGTTGAAAGGTCAGCCCCAGCATTTT. The V and J genes are TRBV3-1 and TRBJ1-5; unclear D gene. Germline assignment: CDR1 LGHDT and CDR2 YNNKEL (reference sequence). V was cut by 1 base and J by 6 bases, with 16 bases left in between. The CDR3 covers 16 residues.